The present T cell receptor (beta chain) was sequenced within a study of T cell responses to AZD1222 COVID-19 vaccine (dated by TCRdb to the early 2020s). Notes on the research overall: A total of 230 to 250 trial participants underwent TCR sequencing, of whom 200 to 220 received two doses of AZD1222 and about 25 received two doses of the MenACWY control vaccine. Enrollment into the trials was organized by age into subgroups of 18-55, 56-69 and 70-plus years, and those subgroups contained roughly 160, 29 and 62 TCR-sequenced participants, respectively.

This clone was observed a handful of times. Its cognate antigen has yet to be identified. No quality values exist for individual bases; no much larger clone is one base distant. General study outcomes and caveats: Participants were mostly white British and included more females than males, and it was suggested by the authors that clonal diversity may have been underestimated. A significant rise in spike-specific TCR breadth and depth was observed after two AZD1222 doses relative to day 0 and relative to MenACWY recipients. The vaccine-associated CD4 TCRs covered the entire spike protein, and the dominant responses fell in regions 160-218 and 743-854. Because no samples from the day 14 peak response were available, repertoires could be characterized only after the peak T cell response. Conclusions about previously exposed vaccinees are limited because only a handful of AZD1222 recipients were SARS-CoV-2 seropositive at baseline. Epitopes outside the regions mutated in the B.1.351 and B.1.1.7 variants were reportedly recognized by nearly half of the unique spike-specific TCRs. In the small 56-69-year group, the increase in depth fell short of significance, most likely because of low power.

What this sample's time point label stands for: sample from adult after SARS-CoV-2 infection, after symptom onset. A couple of convalescent COVID-19 patients, sampled after symptom onset from adults with prior SARS-CoV-2 infection, were also TCR-sequenced for comparison. The cysteine opens and the phenylalanine closes a CDR3 of 13 amino acids. Just the 39-base CDR3 DNA is kept, in frame starting at base 1. CDR1 and CDR2 (SGDLS, YYNGEE) derive from the germline V gene. Deletion took 0 bases off V and 4 bases off J, with a span of 7 bases between the germline ends. The CDR3 regions of human TCRbeta chains were analyzed by immunosequencing. In the source study's methods: TCRs in the repertoires were matched against a reference library of SARS-CoV-2-specific TCRs that had been generated with the MIRA antigen-specificity platform. Breadth meant the fraction of unique TCRs that were SARS-CoV-2-associated, whereas depth meant the fraction of total T cells that were SARS-CoV-2-associated. Each spike-specific TCR was assigned to its reactive spike region and to a CD4 or CD8 class using the MIRA data. Log10-transformed breadth and depth values were compared by one-way ANOVA with Sidak's multiple comparisons tests. TCRdb carries this immuneACCESS record with in-frame sequences only. Its versions omit some clonotypes, under half of them owing to an unresolved V gene in the studies checked, with the rest unexplained. The V and J calls and clone size are taken from that table; D and trimming were inferred from the DNA. The sample table holds roughly 150,000 clones, of which about nine tenths were seen once. The biggest ten clones account for approximately 7.2% of the sample.

The sequences come from peripheral blood, collected after recovery from COVID-19. The clonotype comes from an adult who had recovered from COVID-19. The chain is assembled from TRBV9 and TRBJ1-1; the D gene is not confidently resolved. CDR3 loop: CASSVDPGTEAFF. The DNA sequence reads TGTGCCAGCAGCGTAGACCCGGGCACTGAAGCTTTCTTT.